This TCR beta chain derives from a study of blood T cell repertoires in COVID-19. Using immunoSEQ multiplex PCR, the repertoire was profiled, and TCRdb retains in-frame clones only, with some absent. The table includes 200,000 to 250,000 clones, around four fifths detected once. Participants spanned ages roughly 18 to 95 years and resided in roughly 22 US areas. Cohort 3 recovered donors had two negative PCRs, clearance, or symptom resolution. CDR3 size: 13 residues. Looked up from germline, CDR1 is MDHEN and CDR2 is SYDVKM. V shed 5 bases, J shed 9 bases, and the junction held 9 bases outside the gene matches.

The sequence derives from a man aged 35 to 55 who had recovered from COVID-19. This chain uses TRBV28 with TRBJ1-1; 7 bases agree with TRBD1. The sequencing input was PBMCs or T cells enriched from blood (not recorded which). In nucleotides, the CDR3 is TGTGCCAGCAGTGCCCCTGCGGGACAGAAAGCTTTCTTT. Residues: CASSAPAGQKAFF.